Detailed here is one T cell receptor beta chain. These data belong to a study of blood T cell repertoires in COVID-19. Study overall: COVID-19 samples from acute and convalescent phases originated in the United States, Italy and Spain. The cDNA or gDNA used as material had been derived from T cells, B-cell-depleted T cells, or PBMCs.

As processed by the authors: From reference gene primer amplification, estimates of nucleated cell counts were derived. The method was immunoSEQ multiplex PCR; TCRdb's version includes in-frame clones alone and lacks a portion of them. V and J calls and clone size are as listed in that table; D and trimming were resolved from the DNA. The table lists around 200,000 clones, just under 90% of them singletons. The CDR3 is made up of 17 amino acids. J lost 4 bases, V lost 3 bases, and 12 bases had no gene match. CDR1 LGHNA and CDR2 YSLEER come from the germline V gene. This sequence originates from a woman in her late teens or twenties who had recovered from COVID-19. This sequence joins TRBV4-3 and TRBJ2-1, with 7 nucleotides matching TRBD2. What was sequenced was peripheral blood. In DNA, the CDR3 is TGCGCCAGCAGCCACCCCATACTAGCGAATTCTTACAATGAGCAGTTCTTC. This gives the protein CASSHPILANSYNEQFF.